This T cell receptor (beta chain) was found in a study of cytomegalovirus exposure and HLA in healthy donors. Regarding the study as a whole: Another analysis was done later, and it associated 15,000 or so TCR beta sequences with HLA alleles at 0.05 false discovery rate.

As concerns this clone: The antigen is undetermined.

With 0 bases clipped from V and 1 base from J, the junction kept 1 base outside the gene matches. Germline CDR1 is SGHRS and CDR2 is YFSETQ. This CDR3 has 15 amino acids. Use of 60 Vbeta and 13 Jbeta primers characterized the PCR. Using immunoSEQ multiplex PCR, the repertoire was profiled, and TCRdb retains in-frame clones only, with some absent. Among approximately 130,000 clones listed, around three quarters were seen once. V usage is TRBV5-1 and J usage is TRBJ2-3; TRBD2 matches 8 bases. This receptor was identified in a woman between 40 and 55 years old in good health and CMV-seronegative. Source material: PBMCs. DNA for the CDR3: TGCGCCAGCAGCTTGGTGACTAGCGGCACAGATACGCAGTATTTT. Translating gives CASSLVTSGTDTQYF.